This T cell receptor (beta chain) was observed in a study of glioma-infiltrating T cells. Findings of the study overall: Above-expected tissue-blood divergence occurred in all gliomas, most in low-grade ones. Tissue and blood shared very few CDR3 sequences.

The ends were cut back, 3 bases at V and 9 bases at J, with 12 bases in the middle. Germline V CDR1 and CDR2: KGHSH, LQKENI. This CDR3 is 13 amino acids long. The iRepertoire nested amplicon-rescue multiplex PCR amplified TCR alpha and beta CDR3s from RNA. Tissue mRNA or PBMC total RNA, roughly 95-400 ng, went into one-step reverse transcription and amplification. From the multiplex PCR reads, TCRdb called clonotypes with MiXCR, one entry per CDR3 protein. The data show around 99,000 distinct CDR3 sequences, 25% to 30% seen once. This clonotype was picked up many times. Antigen specificity is unknown. This chain joins TRBV18 and TRBJ2-1; D possibly corresponds to TRBD2 (5 bases). Sequenced material: glioma tissue, nonneoplastic brain tissue, or PBMCs (not recorded which). The origin of this receptor is a human donor with low-grade glioma or glioblastoma, undergoing nonglioma brain surgery, or in good health (not recorded which). This CDR3 is CASSPGIEGEQFF. The CDR3 DNA sequence: TGTGCCAGCTCACCGGGGATAGAGGGTGAGCAGTTCTTC.